This T cell receptor beta chain is from a study of CXCR3-negative and CXCR3-positive naive CD8 T cells. With respect to this clonotype: Antigen: not known.

UMI-labeled 5' RACE TRB cDNA libraries were prepared from the cells. TCRdb re-called the 5' RACE reads and shows each CDR3 protein once, DNA omitted. The data show around 80,000 distinct CDR3 sequences, and the top ten clones hold approximately 0.67%. This CDR3 has 14 residues. Germline CDR1 and CDR2: LNHDA and SQIVND (reference sequence). Study-wide findings and caveats: Cryopreserved cells partially lost CXCR3 expression, and fresh PBMCs were used in most assays. Naive CXCR3-positive cells had TRB CDR3s more hydrophobic than those of CXCR3-negative naive cells.

What was sequenced was naive CXCR3+ CD8+ T cells from blood. The subset denotes: CD45RO-CCR7+CD27+CD95- naive CD8+ T cells expressing CXCR3 (TNR3+). V usage is TRBV19 and J usage is TRBJ2-7. This clonotype originated in a human donor in good health. Some clones in this sample may be carry-over from other donors' samples. CDR3 protein: CASKAMGSSYEQYF.